The next 29 T cell receptor beta chains were all read from a single sample in a study of beta chain features in type 1 diabetes. Study findings and constraints: Researchers report that Type 1 diabetes patients had moderately but significantly shorter TCRB CDR3s across all four CD4+ subsets.

Investigators reverse transcribed all isolated RNA, so they sequenced expressed TCRB transcripts. Generated by immunoSEQ multiplex PCR, the TCRdb table keeps only in-frame clones and is missing some. The sample carries fewer than 400,000 clones, around 9% recorded once. Their target antigens are unknown. Source material: central memory CD4+ T cells from blood. These receptors were collected from a man aged 25-45 years with type 1 diabetes.

This clone showed up just a few times. The chain combines TRBV14 with TRBJ1-6; weak D call: TRBD1 (5 bases). V was trimmed by 4 bases and J by 7 bases, leaving 14 bases between them. Per the germline V gene, CDR1 is SGHDN and CDR2 is FVKESK. The CDR3 extends over 15 amino acids. CDR3 in DNA: TGTGCCAGCAGCCGATACAGGACCGGGAATTCACCCCTCCACTTT. Protein product: CASSRYRTGNSPLHF.

V is TRBV4-3 and J is TRBJ1-4, with 8 nucleotides matching TRBD1. Germline V CDR1 and CDR2: LGHNA, YSLEER. V gave up 0 bases and J gave up 6 bases; unmatched junction bases: 6. This CDR3 has 16 amino acids. Written as DNA, the CDR3 is TGCGCCAGCAGCCAAGATTCTTCAGGGGGCGATGAAAAACTGTTTTTT. Translating it yields CASSQDSSGGDEKLFF.

The chain employs TRBV5-1 and TRBJ2-3; 11 bases are shared with TRBD2. The V segment lost 7 bases and the J segment 1 base; nucleotides outside the gene matches: 2. The CDR3 runs to 14 residues. CDR1 SGHRS and CDR2 YFSETQ come from the germline V gene. CDR3 nucleotides: TGCGCCAGCTCGACTAGCGGGGGCACAGATACGCAGTATTTT. Its translation: CASSTSGGTDTQYF.

V usage is TRBV28 and J usage is TRBJ1-2; 7 bases are shared with TRBD1. Looked up from germline, CDR1 is MDHEN and CDR2 is SYDVKM. The CDR3 consists of 17 residues. The V segment lost 4 bases and the J segment 3 bases; nucleotides outside the gene matches: 14. CDR3 sequence reads: CASSSVTGRSADYGYTF. The CDR3 DNA reads TGTGCCAGCAGTTCTGTGACAGGGAGGAGTGCCGACTATGGCTACACCTTC.

This clone was seen a few times. The chain has TRBV7-2 and TRBJ2-4, with 7 nucleotides matching TRBD2. Trimming removed 2 bases from V and 1 base from J; junction bases left unmatched: 5. Germline assignment: CDR1 SGHTA and CDR2 FQGNSA. The CDR3 spans 16 residues. The CDR3 protein is CASSLNLAVAKNIQYF. The CDR3 DNA reads TGTGCCAGCAGCTTAAACCTAGCGGTCGCCAAAAACATTCAGTACTTC.

The chain employs TRBV7-2 and TRBJ1-2; D call uncertain. With 6 bases removed from V and 4 bases from J, the gap between germline ends came to 15 bases. The CDR3 length is 14 residues. The germline V gene has CDR1 SGHTA and CDR2 FQGNSA. In DNA, the CDR3 is TGTGCCAGCAGTTCCCCCCAGGTACCCTATGGCTACACCTTC. Translation: CASSSPQVPYGYTF.

This clone was counted only a few times. The chain employs TRBV6-1 and TRBJ1-1; D is undetermined. Germline V gives CDR1 MNHNS, CDR2 SASEGT. This CDR3 region has 15 residues. V shed 1 base and J shed 1 base, with 10 bases lying between them. The CDR3 loop is CASSEETVANTEAFF. DNA of the CDR3: TGTGCCAGCAGTGAAGAAACGGTTGCGAACACTGAAGCTTTCTTT.

The chain couples TRBV6-5 to TRBJ2-5; D is possibly TRBD2 (6 bases). Germline CDR1 reads MNHEY; CDR2 reads SVGAGI. The CDR3 contains 14 residues. Trimming removed 5 bases at V and 5 bases at J, with 15 bases between. CDR3: CASSQTPRGETQYF. In DNA, the CDR3 is TGTGCCAGCAGTCAGACACCCCGGGGGGAGACCCAGTACTTC.

This clone was counted between two and nine times. The chain couples TRBV7-2 to TRBJ2-5; 9 nucleotides agree with TRBD2. V lost 0 bases to trimming and J lost 3 bases; unmatched junction nucleotides: 8. Germline CDR1 SGHTA, CDR2 FQGNSA. The CDR3 consists of 17 residues. CDR3 sequence (DNA): TGTGCCAGCAGCTTAGCCGCCCAGGTAGCGGGGGAAGAGACCCAGTACTTC. It specifies CASSLAAQVAGEETQYF.

V usage is TRBV6-5 and J usage is TRBJ2-1, with 8 bases matching TRBD2. V was pared by 2 bases and J by 5 bases, with 8 bases of the junction left unmatched. Germline assignment: CDR1 MNHEY and CDR2 SVGAGI. The CDR3 loop spans 16 amino acids. DNA of the CDR3: TGTGCCAGCAGTTACGTCGGACTAGCCAGCGACAATGAGCAGTTCTTC. Encoded protein: CASSYVGLASDNEQFF.

This clone was counted a few times. CDR3 nucleotides: TGTGCCAGCAGCTTGGGGACTAGCGACACCGGGGAGCTGTTTTTT. Amino acid sequence: CASSLGTSDTGELFF. The chain carries TRBV7-7 and TRBJ2-2, with 10 positions matching TRBD2. Germline lookup yields CDR1 SSHAT and CDR2 FNYEAQ (reference sequence). CDR3 length equals 15 residues. Trimming cost V 3 bases and J 3 bases; bases outside gene matches: 1.

The genes are TRBV4-1 and TRBJ1-1; unclear D gene. The CDR3 is 13 amino acids. CDR1 is MGHRA and CDR2 is YSYEKL in the germline V gene. V was trimmed by 3 bases and J by 3 bases, leaving 8 bases between them. The CDR3 is CASSQTRDTEAFF. The CDR3 coding sequence is TGCGCCAGCAGCCAGACCCGGGACACTGAAGCTTTCTTT.

This clone was detected a few times. The V gene is TRBV18, the J gene TRBJ1-1, with D hard to call. Trimming took 3 bases from V and 0 from J, leaving 14 bases between them. Germline CDR1 KGHSH, CDR2 LQKENI. The CDR3 runs 16 residues. This chain's CDR3 is CASSPFMQDMNTEAFF. The CDR3 region has the DNA TGTGCCAGCTCACCTTTTATGCAGGATATGAACACTGAAGCTTTCTTT.

This chain joins TRBV5-1 and TRBJ2-7; 11 bases line up with TRBD1. CDR1 is SGHRS and CDR2 is YFSETQ in the germline V gene. This CDR3 has 14 amino acids. Trimming took 5 bases from V and 4 from J; bases not matched to a gene: 5. For the CDR3, the DNA is TGCGCCAGCAGTTATGGACAGGGGGCGTACGAGCAGTACTTC. This gives the protein CASSYGQGAYEQYF.

This clone was seen many times. J is TRBJ1-1 and V is TRBV6-6; D uncertain. Trimming shortened V by 8 bases and J by 0 bases, and 7 bases separated the two germline ends. Germline CDR1 MNHNY, CDR2 SVGAGI (reference sequence). There are 12 residues in the CDR3. CDR3 loop: CASGLMNTEAFF. The CDR3 DNA follows: TGTGCCAGCGGGTTGATGAACACTGAAGCTTTCTTT.

DNA of the CDR3: TGTGCCAGCAGCCGGGACTATCGCACAGATACGCAGTATTTT. It translates to CASSRDYRTDTQYF. The chain couples TRBV7-6 to TRBJ2-3; 7 positions agree with TRBD2. The germline V gene has CDR1 SGHVS and CDR2 FNYEAQ. The trim removed 5 bases at V and 1 base at J, leaving 3 bases unmatched. This CDR3 region has 14 residues.

This clone was counted at least ten times. The chain joins TRBV6-6 to TRBJ1-3; D might be TRBD1 (5 bases). The length of the CDR3 is 13 residues. The germline gives CDR1 MNHNY, CDR2 SVGAGI (reference sequence). The V and J ends lost 4 bases and 11 bases respectively, with 15 bases between them. CDR3 nucleotide sequence: TGTGCCAGCAGTTCAGGGCCAACAGTGGCCATATATTTT. Translated: CASSSGPTVAIYF.

This clone came up a few times. V is TRBV7-9 and J is TRBJ2-5, with D maybe TRBD2 (6 bases). This CDR3 has 14 residues. The germline V gene has CDR1 SEHNR and CDR2 FQNEAQ (reference sequence). V was shortened by 3 bases and J by 8 bases, with 16 bases between the two germline ends. The CDR3 here is CASSFGLATFTQYF. The CDR3, as DNA: TGTGCCAGCAGCTTCGGGCTAGCGACGTTCACCCAGTACTTC. Complete variable domain (other parts from reference TRBV7-9 and TRBJ2-5): DTGVSQNPRHKITKRGQNVTFRCDPISEHNRLYWYRQTLGQGPEFLTYFQNEAQLEKSRLLSDRFSAERPKGSFSTLEIQRTEQGDSAMYLCASSFGLATFTQYFGPGTRLLVL.

CDR3 DNA: TGCGCCAGCAGCGTCGGGACAGGGGGCCGCATGAACACTGAAGCTTTCTTT. Translation: CASSVGTGGRMNTEAFF. The chain combines TRBV4-3 with TRBJ1-1, with 12 bases lining up with TRBD1. Unmatched junction bases numbered 7, after V lost 5 bases and J lost 0 bases. CDR3 length equals 17 residues. Germline CDR1 and CDR2: LGHNA and YSLEER.

V usage is TRBV18 and J usage is TRBJ1-1; D remains ambiguous. Germline values: CDR1 KGHSH, CDR2 LQKENI. Trimming pared 3 bases from V and 3 bases from J, leaving 11 bases between. The CDR3 extends over 14 amino acids. The CDR3 region is CASSPTRVYTEAFF. The DNA of the CDR3 is TGTGCCAGCTCACCGACTCGGGTTTACACTGAAGCTTTCTTT.

The V gene is TRBV9, the J gene TRBJ2-1; the match to TRBD2 covers 11 bases. This CDR3 region has 16 residues. With 0 bases clipped from V and 8 bases from J, the junction kept 7 bases outside the gene matches. Germline lookup yields CDR1 SGDLS and CDR2 YYNGEE. The chain's CDR3 is CASSVDMTSGEYEQFF. The CDR3 region has the DNA TGTGCCAGCAGCGTAGACATGACTAGCGGGGAATATGAGCAGTTCTTC.

There are many counts of this clone. V gene TRBV10-3 combines with J gene TRBJ2-5, with 9 bases matching TRBD2. The CDR3 has 15 amino acids. From germline, CDR1 is ENHRY and CDR2 SYGVKD. The J segment lost 2 bases and the V segment lost 6 bases, leaving 7 bases of the junction unmatched. DNA for the CDR3: TGTGCCATCAGCGCGGGGGGGAACGGACAAGAGACCCAGTACTTC. Its protein product is CAISAGGNGQETQYF.

In this sample, this clone turned up a few times. The chain joins TRBV7-2 to TRBJ2-3; D is uncertain. From germline, CDR1 is SGHTA and CDR2 FQGNSA. The CDR3 covers 14 residues. Trimming took off 1 base at V and 8 bases at J, with 13 bases between the two ends. The CDR3 region has the DNA TGTGCCAGCAGCTTAGAGAACATCCCTGGTACGCAGTATTTT. This sequence encodes CASSLENIPGTQYF. Variable domain in full (rest from reference TRBV7-2 and TRBJ2-3): GAGVSQSPSNKVTEKGKDVELRCDPISGHTALYWYRQSLGQGLEFLIYFQGNSAPDKSGLPSDRFSAERTGGSVSTLTIQRTQQEDSAVYLCASSLENIPGTQYFGPGTRLTVL.

The chain carries TRBV29-1 and TRBJ2-2; 9 bases are a match to TRBD2. Germline V CDR1 and CDR2: SQVTM, ANQGSEA. This CDR3 has 14 amino acids. The trim removed 4 bases at V and 3 bases at J, leaving 3 bases unmatched. The CDR3 reads CSVAVAGDTGELFF. The CDR3 coding sequence is TGCAGCGTTGCGGTAGCGGGGGACACCGGGGAGCTGTTTTTT.

The CDR3 region has the DNA TGCAGTGCTAGAATTGTCGATCGATTCTTT. This encodes CSARIVDRFF. V is TRBV20-1 and J is TRBJ1-1; D is unclear. The ends were cut back, 2 bases at V and 14 bases at J, with 12 bases in the middle. Looked up from germline, CDR1 is DFQATT and CDR2 is SNEGSKA (reference sequence). There are 10 residues in the CDR3.

This clone was observed a handful of times. The rearrangement joins TRBV7-8 to TRBJ1-5; TRBD1 aligns across 8 bases. The V segment lost 3 bases and the J segment 5 bases; nucleotides outside the gene matches: 9. CDR1 is SGHVS and CDR2 is FQNEAQ in the germline V gene. This CDR3 comprises 16 residues. CDR3 in DNA: TGTGCCAGCAGCTTGGGACAGGCGGGGAGAGATCAGCCCCAGCATTTT. Protein product: CASSLGQAGRDQPQHF.

CDR3 amino acids: CASSPRTSGGANEQYF. The CDR3 DNA sequence: TGTGCCAGCTCCCCAAGGACTAGCGGGGGGGCCAACGAGCAGTACTTC. The chain employs TRBV18 and TRBJ2-7; 15 bases line up with TRBD2. Germline V gene lookup returns CDR1 KGHSH and CDR2 LQKENI. J lost 5 bases, V lost 6 bases, and 8 bases had no gene match. This CDR3 is built from 16 residues.

V is TRBV28 and J is TRBJ1-1, with D perhaps TRBD1 (6 bases). V lost 6 bases and J 5 bases, leaving 19 bases between the germline ends. This CDR3 has 15 residues. Germline assignment: CDR1 MDHEN and CDR2 SYDVKM. CDR3 DNA sequence: TGTGCCAGCAGATCAGGGGAGGGCGGTCGGACTGAAGCTTTCTTT. It is translated as CASRSGEGGRTEAFF. Filled out from reference TRBV28 and TRBJ1-1, the complete variable domain reads DVKVTQSSRYLVKRTGEKVFLECVQDMDHENMFWYRQDPGLGLRLIYFSYDVKMKEKGDIPEGYSVSREKKERFSLILESASTNQTSMYLCASRSGEGGRTEAFFGQGTRLTVV.

This clone occurred a few times. The V and J genes are TRBV7-2 and TRBJ2-5, with D maybe TRBD1 (6 bases). CDR1 is SGHTA, CDR2 FQGNSA, per germline. Trimming took 1 base from V and 4 from J, leaving 10 bases between them. This CDR3 is 14 amino acids long. CDR3 residues: CASSLGGRGETQYF. CDR3 nucleotides: TGTGCCAGCAGCTTAGGGGGGCGTGGAGAGACCCAGTACTTC.